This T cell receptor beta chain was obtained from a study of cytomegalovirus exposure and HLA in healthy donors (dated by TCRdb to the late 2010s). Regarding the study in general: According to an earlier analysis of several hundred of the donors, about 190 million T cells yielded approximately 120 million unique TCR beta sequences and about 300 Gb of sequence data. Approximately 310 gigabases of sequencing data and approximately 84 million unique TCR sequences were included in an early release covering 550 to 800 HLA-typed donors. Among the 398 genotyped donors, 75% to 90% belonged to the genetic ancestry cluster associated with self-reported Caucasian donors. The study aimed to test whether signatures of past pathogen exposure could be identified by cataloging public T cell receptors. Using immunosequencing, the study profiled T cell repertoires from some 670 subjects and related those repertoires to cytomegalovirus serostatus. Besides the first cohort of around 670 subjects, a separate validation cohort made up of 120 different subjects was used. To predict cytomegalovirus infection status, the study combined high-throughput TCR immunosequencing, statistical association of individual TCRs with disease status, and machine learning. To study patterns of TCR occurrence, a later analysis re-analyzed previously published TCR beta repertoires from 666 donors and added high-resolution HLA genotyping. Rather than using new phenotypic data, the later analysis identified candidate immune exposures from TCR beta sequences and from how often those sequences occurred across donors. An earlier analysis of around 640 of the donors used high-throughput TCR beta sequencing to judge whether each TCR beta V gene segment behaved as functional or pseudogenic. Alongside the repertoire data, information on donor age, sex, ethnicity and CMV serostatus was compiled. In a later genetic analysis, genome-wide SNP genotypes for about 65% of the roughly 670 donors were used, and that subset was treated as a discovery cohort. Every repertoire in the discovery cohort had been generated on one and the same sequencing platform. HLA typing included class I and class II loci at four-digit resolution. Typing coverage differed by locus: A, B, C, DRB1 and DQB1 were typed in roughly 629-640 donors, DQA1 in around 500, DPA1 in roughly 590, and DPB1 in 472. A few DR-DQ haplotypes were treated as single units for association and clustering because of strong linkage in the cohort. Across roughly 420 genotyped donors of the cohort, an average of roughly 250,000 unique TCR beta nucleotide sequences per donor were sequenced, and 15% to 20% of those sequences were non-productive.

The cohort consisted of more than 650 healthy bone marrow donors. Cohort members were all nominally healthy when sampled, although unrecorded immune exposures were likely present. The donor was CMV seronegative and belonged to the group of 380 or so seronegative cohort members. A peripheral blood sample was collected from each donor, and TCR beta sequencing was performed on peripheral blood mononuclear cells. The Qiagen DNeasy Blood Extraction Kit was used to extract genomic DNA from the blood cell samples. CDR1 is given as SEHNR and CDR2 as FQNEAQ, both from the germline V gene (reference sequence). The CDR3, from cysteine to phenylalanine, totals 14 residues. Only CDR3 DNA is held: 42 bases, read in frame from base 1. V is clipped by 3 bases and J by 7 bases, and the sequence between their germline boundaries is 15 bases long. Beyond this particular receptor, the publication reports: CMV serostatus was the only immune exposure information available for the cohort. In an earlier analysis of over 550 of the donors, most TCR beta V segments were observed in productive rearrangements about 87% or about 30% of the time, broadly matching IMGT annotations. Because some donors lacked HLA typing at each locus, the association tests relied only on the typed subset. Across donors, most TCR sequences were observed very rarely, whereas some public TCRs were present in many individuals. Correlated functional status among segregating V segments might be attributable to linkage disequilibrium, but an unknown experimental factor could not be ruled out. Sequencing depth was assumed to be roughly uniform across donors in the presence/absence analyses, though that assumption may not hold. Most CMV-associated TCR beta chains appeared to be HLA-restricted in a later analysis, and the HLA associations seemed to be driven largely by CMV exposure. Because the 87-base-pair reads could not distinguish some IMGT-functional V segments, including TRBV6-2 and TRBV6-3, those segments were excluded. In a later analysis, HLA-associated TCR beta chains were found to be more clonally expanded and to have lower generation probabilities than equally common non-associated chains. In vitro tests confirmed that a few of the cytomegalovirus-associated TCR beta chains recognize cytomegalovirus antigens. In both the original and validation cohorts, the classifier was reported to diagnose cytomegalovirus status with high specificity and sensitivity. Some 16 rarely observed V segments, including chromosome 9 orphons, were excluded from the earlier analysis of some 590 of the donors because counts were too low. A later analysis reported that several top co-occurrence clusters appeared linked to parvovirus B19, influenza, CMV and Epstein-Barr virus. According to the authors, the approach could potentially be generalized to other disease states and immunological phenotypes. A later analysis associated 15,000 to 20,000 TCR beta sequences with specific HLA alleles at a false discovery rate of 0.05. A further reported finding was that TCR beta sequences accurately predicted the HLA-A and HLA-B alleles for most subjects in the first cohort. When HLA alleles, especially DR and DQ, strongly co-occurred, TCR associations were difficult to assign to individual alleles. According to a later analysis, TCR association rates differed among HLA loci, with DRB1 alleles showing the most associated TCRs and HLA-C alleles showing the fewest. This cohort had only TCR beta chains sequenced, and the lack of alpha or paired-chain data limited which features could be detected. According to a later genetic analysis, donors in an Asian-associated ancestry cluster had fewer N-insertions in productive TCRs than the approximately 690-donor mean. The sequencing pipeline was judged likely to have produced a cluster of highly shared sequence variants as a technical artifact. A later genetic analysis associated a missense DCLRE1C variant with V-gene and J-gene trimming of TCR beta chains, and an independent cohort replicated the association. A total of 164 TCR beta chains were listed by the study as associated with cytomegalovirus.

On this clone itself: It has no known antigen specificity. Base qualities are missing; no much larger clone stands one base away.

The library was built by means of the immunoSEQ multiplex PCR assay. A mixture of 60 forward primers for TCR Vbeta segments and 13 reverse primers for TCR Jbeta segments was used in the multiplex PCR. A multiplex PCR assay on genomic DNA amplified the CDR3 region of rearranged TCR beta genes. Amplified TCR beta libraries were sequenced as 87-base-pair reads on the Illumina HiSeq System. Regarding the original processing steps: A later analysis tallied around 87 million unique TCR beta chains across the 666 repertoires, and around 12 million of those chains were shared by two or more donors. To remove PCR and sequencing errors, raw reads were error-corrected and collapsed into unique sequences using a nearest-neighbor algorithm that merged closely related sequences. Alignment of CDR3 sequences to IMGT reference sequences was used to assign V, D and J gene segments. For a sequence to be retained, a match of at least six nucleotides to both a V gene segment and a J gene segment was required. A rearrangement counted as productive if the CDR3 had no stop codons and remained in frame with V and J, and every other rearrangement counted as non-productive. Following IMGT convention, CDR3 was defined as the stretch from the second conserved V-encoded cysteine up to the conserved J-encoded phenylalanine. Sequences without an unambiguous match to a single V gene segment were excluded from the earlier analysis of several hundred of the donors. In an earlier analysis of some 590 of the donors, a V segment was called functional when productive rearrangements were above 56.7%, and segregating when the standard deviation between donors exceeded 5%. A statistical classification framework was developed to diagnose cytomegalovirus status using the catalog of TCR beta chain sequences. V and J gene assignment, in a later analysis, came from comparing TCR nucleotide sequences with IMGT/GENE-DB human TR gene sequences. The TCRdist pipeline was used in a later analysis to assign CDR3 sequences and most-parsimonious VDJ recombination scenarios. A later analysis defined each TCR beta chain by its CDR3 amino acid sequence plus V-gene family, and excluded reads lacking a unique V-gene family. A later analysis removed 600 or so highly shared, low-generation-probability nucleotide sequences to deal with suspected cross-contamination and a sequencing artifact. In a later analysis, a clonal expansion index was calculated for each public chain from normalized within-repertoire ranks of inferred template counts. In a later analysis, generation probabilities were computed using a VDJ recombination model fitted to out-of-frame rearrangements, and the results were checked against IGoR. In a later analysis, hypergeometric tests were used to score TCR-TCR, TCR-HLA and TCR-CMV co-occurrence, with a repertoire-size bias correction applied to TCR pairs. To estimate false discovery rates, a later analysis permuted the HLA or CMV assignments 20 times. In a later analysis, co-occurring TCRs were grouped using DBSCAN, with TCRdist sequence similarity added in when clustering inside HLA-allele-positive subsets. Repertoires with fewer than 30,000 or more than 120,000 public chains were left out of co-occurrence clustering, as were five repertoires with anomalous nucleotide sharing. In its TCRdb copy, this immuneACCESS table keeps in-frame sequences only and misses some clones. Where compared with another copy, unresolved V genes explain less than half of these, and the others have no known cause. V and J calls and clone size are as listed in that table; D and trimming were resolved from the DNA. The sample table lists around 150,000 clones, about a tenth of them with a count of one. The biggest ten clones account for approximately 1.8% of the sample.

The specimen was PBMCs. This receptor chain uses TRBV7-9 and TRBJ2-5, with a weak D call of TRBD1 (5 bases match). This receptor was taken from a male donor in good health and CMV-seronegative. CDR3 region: CASSFEDTRRTQYF. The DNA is TGTGCCAGCAGCTTCGAGGACACCCGCAGGACCCAGTACTTC.